This entry is about one T cell receptor beta chain. The antigen it recognizes is unknown. Possible read error: a much larger clone is one base away. Systemically healthy Caucasian individuals from Russia, about 38 in total and aged roughly 6 to 100 years, were included as donors. Each donor gave approximately 9.4 milliliters of peripheral blood, drawn into EDTA-treated Vacutainer tubes. Ficoll-Paque density-gradient centrifugation was used to isolate PBMCs, with at least 7 million per sample. Total RNA was extracted from PBMCs with Trizol reagent, with at least 5.5 micrograms obtained per sample. For every donor, an aliquot of PBMCs went through flow cytometry to measure the percentages of naive CD45RAhigh/CD27high T cells. CDR1 MNHNY and CDR2 SVGAGI were looked up in the germline V gene (reference sequence). Reading from cysteine to phenylalanine, the CDR3 counts 14 amino acids. The DNA shown is the 42-base CDR3, in frame from base 1. V loses 7 bases at its end and J loses 8 bases; junction bases beyond the gene matches: 8.

Library construction relied on 5' RACE. Reads for this sample came from an Illumina HiSeq 2500. A second PCR of roughly 7 to 11 cycles was performed with a sample-barcoded 5' primer and a J-beta primer mix. A unique molecular identifier was introduced onto each TCR beta cDNA molecule by a template-switch 5' adaptor carrying 12 random nucleotides. Each sample yielded at least 2.5 million CDR3-containing paired-end reads. First-strand cDNA was synthesized from all RNA with the Mint cDNA synthesis kit, primed by a TRBC-specific oligonucleotide. Following uracil-DNA glycosylase treatment, a first 18-cycle PCR with universal primers M1SS and BC2_uni_R was performed on all cDNA. As for the original processing: For normalization, 1 million high-quality reads, each with a distinct molecular identifier, were randomly selected from each sample. Reads with shared molecular identifiers were discarded instead of being binned into consensus sequences. MiTCR, with a Q25 quality threshold and the strictest error-elimination algorithm, was used for CDR3 identification, clonotype clustering and error correction. A nonparametric unseen species model with Euler transformation was used to estimate a lower bound on total TCR beta diversity. TCRdb ran its own pipeline on the public reads, namely fastp trimming at Q25 and MiXCR clone calling, and kept in-frame beta chains. Entries that share a CDR3 protein sequence are merged under the most common genes and DNA. What appears here as the V and J calls and clone size reflects TCRdb's work, not the paper's. The sample yields 1.5 million to 2 million distinct CDR3 sequences; 28% were counted once. Of the sample, over 7% falls within the top ten clones.

These data are taken from a study of blood T cells in healthy people across ages (dated by TCRdb to between 2015 and 2017). Study-wide context: In model experiments, roughly one uniquely barcoded TCR beta cDNA molecule per two T cells was captured by template switching. Donors of different ages were randomly distributed across sequencing lanes to avoid experimental bias. To track age-related changes in TCR beta repertoire diversity, the study relied on deep sequencing normalized with unique cDNA molecular identifiers. The donors were divided into four age groups: young (average approximately 16 years), middle-aged (over 35), aged (approximately 62) and long-lived (nearly 85). The study analyzed two additional independent replicas of 1 million unique cDNA reads from the same blood draw for two donors, one aged 18 to 30 and one aged 80 or older.

Overall study outcomes, separate from this receptor: Conclusive comparison of naive and antigen-experienced compartments was prevented by the profiling of bulk unsorted PBMCs. As age increased, observed TCR beta diversity per million T cells dropped in a roughly linear way, and a significant reduction was already evident by age around 41. Donor CMV infection status was unknown, potentially confounding age-related changes in expanded clonotypes. Estimates of total diversity based on one million sequenced T cells were regarded as lower bounds and as underestimates. Compared with the aged group, the long-lived group had more naive CD4+ T cells, fewer expanded clones and increased TCR diversity, suggesting age selection. There was a strong correlation between observed TCR beta diversity and the percentage of naive T cells measured by flow cytometry.

The sequence joins TRBV6-6 to TRBJ2-1, and 10 junctional nucleotides match TRBD2. The clonotype comes from a woman between 25 and 40 years old in good health. Sequences were obtained from blood. The bases read TGTGCCAGCATCCCTAGCGGGAGTAAGGATGAGCAGTTCTTC. Its protein is CASIPSGSKDEQFF.